Shown below are 14 T cell receptor beta chains from a single sample sequenced in a study of blood T cell repertoires in COVID-19. Assay used: immunoSEQ multiplex PCR; TCRdb lists only in-frame clones, some missing. This sample has a few hundred thousand clones; 88% occur once, and the top ten carry 0.99%. Input material: peripheral blood. These receptors came from a woman aged 40 to 49 who had recovered from COVID-19.

As DNA, the CDR3 is TGTGCCAGCAGTGAAGCGGGACTAGCGGGAGTCGAGCAATCCTACGAGCAGTACGTC. It translates to CASSEAGLAGVEQSYEQYV. The V and J genes are TRBV6-1 and TRBJ2-7; 14 nucleotides align to TRBD2. This CDR3 has 19 residues. Germline V gene lookup returns CDR1 MNHNS and CDR2 SASEGT. The junction had 8 bases not matched to a gene; V was cut back by 0 bases and J by 1 base.

The chain has TRBV19 and TRBJ2-1; 8 bases line up with TRBD2. The CDR3 contains 14 residues. Germline values: CDR1 LNHDA, CDR2 SQIVND (reference sequence). The ends lost 8 bases at V and 7 bases at J; junction bases unmatched: 10. The CDR3 is CASARGGRPNEQFF. CDR3 coding DNA: TGTGCCAGTGCCCGCGGCGGGAGGCCGAATGAGCAGTTCTTC.

This rearrangement joins TRBV24-1 to TRBJ1-5; 7 bases map to TRBD1. Germline CDR1 KGHDR, CDR2 SFDVKD. The CDR3 totals 14 residues. Germline trimming cut 5 bases from V and 11 bases from J; bases unmatched to any gene: 11. The CDR3 sequence: CATSGPQTGTAQHF. The CDR3 nucleotides are TGTGCCACCAGTGGTCCCCAGACAGGGACAGCCCAGCATTTT.

The V call is TRBV30, the J call TRBJ2-5, with 13 bases matching TRBD2. Germline trimming cut 4 bases from V and 2 bases from J; bases unmatched to any gene: 4. This CDR3 comprises 15 residues. Germline V gene data show CDR1 as GTSNPN and CDR2 as SVGIG (reference sequence). Here the CDR3 reads CAWTGLAGKQETQYF. The CDR3 nucleotides are TGTGCCTGGACGGGACTAGCGGGAAAACAAGAGACCCAGTACTTC.

This chain links TRBV9 with TRBJ2-3; TRBD2 matches at 7 bases. The V gene's germline CDR1 is SGDLS and CDR2 YYNGEE. The CDR3 length is 16 residues. The V segment lost 0 bases and the J segment 6 bases; nucleotides outside the gene matches: 10. The CDR3 DNA reads as TGTGCCAGCAGCGTAGTTGGGGGAGGGCCGTGGGATACGCAGTATTTT. Its protein product is CASSVVGGGPWDTQYF.

The table lists this clone with a few counts. The CDR3 DNA reads as TGTGCCCCCCCGGGGGGGCGTAGCGGGAGCGGGGAGACCCAGTACTTC. As protein: CAPPGGRSGSGETQYF. The J gene is TRBJ2-5, the V gene TRBV21-1; the table calls TRBD2, which could not be checked here. TRBV21-1 is termed a pseudogene. This CDR3 has 16 residues.

The genes are TRBV5-1 and TRBJ2-3; 12 nucleotides line up with TRBD2. The CDR3 length is 16 residues. The ends lost 4 bases at V and 0 bases at J; junction bases unmatched: 3. Germline assignment: CDR1 SGHRS and CDR2 YFSETQ. The CDR3 DNA follows: TGCGCCAGCAGCCCGGGGACTAGCGGGAGCACAGATACGCAGTATTTT. Residues: CASSPGTSGSTDTQYF.

The chain is built from TRBV11-1 and TRBJ2-2; no definite D call. Trimming cost V 5 bases and J 8 bases, with 18 bases left between them. Germline CDR1 SGHAT, CDR2 FQDESV (reference sequence). This CDR3 region has 15 residues. The CDR3 is CASSPSLEEYGELFF. For the CDR3, the DNA is TGTGCCAGCAGCCCCTCCCTAGAGGAGTATGGGGAGCTGTTTTTT.

The chain is built from TRBV12-3 or TRBV12-4 and TRBJ2-7; D is ambiguous. The CDR3 is 12 residues long. Trimming removed 5 bases at V and 6 bases at J, with 11 bases between. The CDR3 protein is CASSPGVSEQYF. In nucleotides, the CDR3 is TGTGCCAGCAGTCCCGGAGTGAGCGAGCAGTACTTC.

The chain recombines TRBV6-5 with TRBJ2-5, with D tentatively TRBD1 (5 bases). V was pared by 2 bases and J by 4 bases, with 11 bases between. Per germline, CDR1 MNHEY and CDR2 SVGAGI. The CDR3 is 14 residues long. CDR3 region: CASSYAGLLETQYF. CDR3 nucleotides: TGTGCCAGCAGTTACGCAGGGTTGTTAGAGACCCAGTACTTC.

The rearrangement joins TRBV7-9 to TRBJ2-2; 7 nucleotides match TRBD1. With 2 bases clipped from V and 0 bases from J, the junction kept 3 bases outside the gene matches. Germline assignment: CDR1 SEHNR and CDR2 FQNEAQ (reference sequence). The CDR3 runs to 16 residues. The CDR3 sequence is CASSLLGQTNTGELFF. CDR3 DNA: TGTGCCAGCAGCTTATTGGGACAGACGAACACCGGGGAGCTGTTTTTT.

This chain joins TRBV2 and TRBJ2-2; possibly TRBD2 for D (5 bases). Germline V CDR1 and CDR2: SNHLY, FYNNEI. V lost 2 bases and J lost 4, with 14 bases in between. The CDR3 consists of 16 residues. CDR3 sequence reads: CASSESPNRGTGELFF. The CDR3 DNA reads as TGTGCCAGCAGTGAAAGCCCCAACCGGGGCACCGGGGAGCTGTTTTTT.

The chain joins TRBV30 to TRBJ1-2, with a possible D match to TRBD1 (5 bases). The germline V gene has CDR1 GTSNPN and CDR2 SVGIG (reference sequence). The length of the CDR3 is 15 residues. V was cut by 0 bases and J by 9 bases, with 20 bases left in between. CDR3 in amino acids: CAWSVLALGQDRYTF. The DNA of the CDR3 is TGTGCCTGGAGTGTTCTCGCCTTAGGACAAGATCGCTACACCTTC.

The chain combines TRBV19 with TRBJ1-5; TRBD1 matches at 7 bases. Germline V gene lookup returns CDR1 LNHDA and CDR2 SQIVND (reference sequence). The CDR3 loop spans 19 amino acids. V gave up 0 bases and J gave up 1 base; unmatched junction bases: 12. CDR3 in DNA: TGTGCCAGTAGTATAGACCCCCGCAGGGGGTGGAGGAGCAATCAGCCCCAGCATTTT. Encoded protein: CASSIDPRRGWRSNQPQHF.